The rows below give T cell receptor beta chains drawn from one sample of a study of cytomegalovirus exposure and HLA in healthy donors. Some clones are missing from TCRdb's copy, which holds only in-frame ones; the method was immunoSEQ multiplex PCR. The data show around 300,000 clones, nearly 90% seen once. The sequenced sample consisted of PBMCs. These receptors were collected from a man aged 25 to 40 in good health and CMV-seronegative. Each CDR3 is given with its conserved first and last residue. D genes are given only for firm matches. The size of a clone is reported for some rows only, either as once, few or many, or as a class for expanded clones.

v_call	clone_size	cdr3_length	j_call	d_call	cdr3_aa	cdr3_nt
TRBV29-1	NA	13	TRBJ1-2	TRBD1	CSVGQGDNYGYTF	TGCAGCGTTGGACAGGGTGACAACTATGGCTACACCTTC
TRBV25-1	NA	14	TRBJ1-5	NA	CASSRGGLNQPQHF	TGTGCCAGCAGTAGGGGGGGGCTCAATCAGCCCCAGCATTTT
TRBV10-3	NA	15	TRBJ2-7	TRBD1	CAISEMGTGAYEQYF	TGTGCCATCAGTGAAATGGGGACAGGAGCCTACGAGCAGTACTTC
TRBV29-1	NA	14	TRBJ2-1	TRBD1	CSVETSDRGDEQFF	TGCAGCGTTGAGACCTCGGACAGGGGCGATGAGCAGTTCTTC
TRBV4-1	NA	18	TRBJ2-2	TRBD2	CASSQRTSGGIQAGELFF	TGCGCCAGCAGCCAACGGACTAGCGGGGGGATACAGGCCGGGGAGCTGTTTTTT
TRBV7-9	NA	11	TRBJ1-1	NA	CASSRIAEAFF	TGTGCCAGCAGCCGTATCGCTGAAGCTTTCTTT
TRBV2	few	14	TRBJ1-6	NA	CASRESSYNSPLHF	TGTGCCAGCAGGGAGAGCTCCTATAATTCACCCCTCCACTTT
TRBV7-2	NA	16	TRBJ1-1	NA	CASQGVGGVRGTEAFF	TGTGCCAGCCAAGGGGTTGGAGGGGTAAGGGGCACTGAAGCTTTCTTT
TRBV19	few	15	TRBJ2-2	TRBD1	CASSIVTGATGELFF	TGTGCCAGTAGTATAGTTACAGGGGCCACCGGGGAGCTGTTTTTT
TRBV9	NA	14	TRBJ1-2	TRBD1	CASSPRGGNYGYTF	TGTGCCAGCAGCCCCCGAGGGGGCAACTATGGCTACACCTTC
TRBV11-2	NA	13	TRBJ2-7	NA	CASSNGQSYEQYF	TGTGCCAGCAGCAACGGACAGTCTTACGAGCAGTACTTC
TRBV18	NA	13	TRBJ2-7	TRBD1	CASSPNTGDEQYF	TGTGCCAGCTCACCAAATACAGGGGACGAGCAGTACTTC
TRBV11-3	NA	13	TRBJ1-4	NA	CASSPGPNEKLFF	TGTGCCAGCAGCCCAGGTCCTAATGAAAAACTGTTTTTT
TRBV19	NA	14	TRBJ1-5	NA	CASTPLQLNQPQHF	TGTGCCAGTACCCCCCTACAGCTCAATCAGCCCCAGCATTTT
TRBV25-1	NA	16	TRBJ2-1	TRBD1	CASSEFRGQAVDEQFF	TGTGCCAGCAGTGAATTCAGGGGGCAGGCCGTGGATGAGCAGTTCTTC
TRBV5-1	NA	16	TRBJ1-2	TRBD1	CASSLATGGVDYGYTF	TGCGCCAGCAGCTTGGCGACAGGGGGCGTGGACTATGGCTACACCTTC
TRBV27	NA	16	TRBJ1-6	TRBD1	CASGDGTGVIHSPLHF	TGTGCCAGCGGAGACGGGACAGGCGTTATTCATTCACCCCTCCACTTT
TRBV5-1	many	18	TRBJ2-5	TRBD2	CASSLIARASGVVETQYF	TGCGCCAGCAGCTTGATTGCTCGGGCTAGCGGGGTCGTTGAGACCCAGTACTTC
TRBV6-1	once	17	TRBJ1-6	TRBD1	CASSEAGGTVINSPLHF	TGTGCCAGCAGTGAAGCAGGGGGGACAGTGATTAATTCACCCCTCCACTTT
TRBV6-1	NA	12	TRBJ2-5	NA	CASSRPGETQYF	TGTGCCAGCAGCCGCCCCGGAGAGACCCAGTACTTC
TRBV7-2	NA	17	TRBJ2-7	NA	CASSLAGGRKTTYEQYF	TGTGCCAGCAGCTTAGCAGGCGGCAGAAAAACCACCTACGAGCAGTACTTC
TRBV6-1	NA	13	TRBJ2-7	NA	CASAAGRTYEQYF	TGTGCCAGCGCTGCGGGGAGAACCTACGAGCAGTACTTC
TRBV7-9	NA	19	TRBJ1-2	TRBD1	CAGGTGATVTSGARDGYTF	TGTGCCGGCGGGACAGGGGCCACCGTTACCAGCGGGGCCCGAGATGGCTACACCTTC
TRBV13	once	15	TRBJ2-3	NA	CASSLTGSNTDTQYF	TGTGCCAGCAGCTTAACAGGGTCGAACACAGATACGCAGTATTTT
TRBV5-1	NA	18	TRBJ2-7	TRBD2	CASSPGTSGGRVTYEQYF	TGCGCCAGCAGCCCCGGGACTAGCGGGGGGCGAGTCACCTACGAGCAGTACTTC